This T cell receptor beta chain emerged from a study of T cells after yellow fever vaccination (dated by TCRdb to about 2019). At the level of the whole study: The SMART-Seq v4 Ultra Low Input RNA kit was used to prepare libraries from fractions with low cell numbers. To follow T-cell clones before and after both primary and booster YFV17D yellow fever vaccination, bulk TCR alpha and beta repertoires underwent longitudinal sequencing. Two healthy male donors made up the cohort, one aged 18 to 29 years and the other aged 30 to 40 years. Blood samples were taken at several timepoints before and after primary and secondary immunization, and bulk PBMC replicates and cell subsets were isolated.

Points on this clonotype: Its target antigen remains unknown. No quality values exist for individual bases; no much larger clone is one base distant.

Sequencing instrument: Illumina NovaSeq 6000. TCR cDNA was synthesized by 5'RACE template switching, which introduced a universal primer site and unique molecular identifiers. cDNA synthesis was primed from both the TCR alpha and TCR beta constant segments. Two PCR steps were used to amplify libraries, with sample barcodes and sequencing adapters being added in the second step. Sequencing of libraries was done on Illumina HiSeq 2500 (2x100 bp) or NovaSeq (2x150 bp). The authors' pipeline ran thus. MIGEC was used to demultiplex reads and collapse the reads into UMI consensus sequences, and MiXCR was used for V(D)J alignment. Vaccine-responding clonotypes were defined with edgeR using replicate PBMC samples, requiring FDR below 0.01 and a log2 fold change above 5 up to day 15. Each bulk clonotype received a CD4 or CD8 identity based on whether the sequenced CD4 or CD8 repertoire contained that clonotype at higher abundance. The public reads were quality trimmed at Q25 with fastp and then assembled into clones with MiXCR by TCRdb, keeping productive beta chains. Rows matching on CDR3 protein sequence are summarized as one entry with the most common DNA and genes. What appears here as the V and J calls and clone size reflects TCRdb's work, not the paper's. The sample table shows roughly 310,000 distinct CDR3 sequences, and around 4% are seen once. The ten largest clonotypes hold roughly a quarter of the sample.

Counted from cysteine to phenylalanine, this CDR3 has 14 amino acids. Only the CDR3 part of the read is kept: 42 bases, read in frame from the first base. V and J lose 2 bases and 0 bases, and a span of 8 bases separates them. For CDR1 and CDR2, the germline V gene lists SGHRS and YFSETQ. Interpreted using the paper, the treatment or condition label stands for: live attenuated yellow fever vaccine strain. At each blood-draw timepoint, two biological replicates of bulk PBMCs were obtained. A standard Ficoll-Paque protocol was used to isolate PBMCs from peripheral blood. TriZol was used to extract RNA from bulk PBMCs, CD4 and CD8 fractions, and dextramer-positive and dextramer-negative fractions. Points the paper makes about the study in general: The secondary T-cell response was weaker than the primary response but faster, peaking on day 5 instead of day 15. Computational filtering was required because FACS-sorted repertoires could contain abundant contaminating clonotypes from the bulk population. A small share of clonotypes was detected in both CD4 and CD8 compartments, with the overlap likely arising from convergent recombination. Most clones expanded after primary vaccination (almost 98% of CD4 and roughly 88% of CD8) were re-detected after the booster, suggesting that broad memory maintenance occurred. The study included only a couple of donors, which limits how far the findings can be generalized.

Here the sequenced sample was PBMCs, taken on the day of the yellow fever booster vaccination. This TCR was sampled from a man younger than 30 who received the YFV17D yellow fever vaccine. The chain is assembled from TRBV5-1 and TRBJ1-2; the D gene is not confidently resolved. This receptor has the CDR3 CASSFPGSNYGYTF. The DNA sequence is as follows: TGCGCCAGCAGCTTTCCAGGCTCTAACTATGGCTACACCTTC.